Listed below are T cell receptor beta chains from one sample, sequenced in a study of blood T cell repertoires in COVID-19. Sequencing used immunoSEQ multiplex PCR; TCRdb keeps in-frame clones, though not all of them. Of about 300,000 clones listed, 80% to 95% are singletons. Sequencing input: peripheral blood. The receptors stem from a woman in her 30s with COVID-19, enrolled during active disease. Both conserved end residues are part of each CDR3.

>TRBV6-5|TRBJ2-7|13
CASSYQGYHEQYF
>TRBV3-1/TRBV3-2|TRBJ2-5|15
CASSPFPSRVETQYF
>TRBV27|TRBJ2-7|17
CASSFLPTTSGSYEQYF
>TRBV18|TRBJ2-4|15
CASSPAAGVQNIQYF
>TRBV3-1/TRBV3-2|TRBJ2-1|16
CASSLLDLPSINEQFF
>TRBV18|TRBJ1-2|15
CASSPPQGSNYGYTF
>TRBV28|TRBJ1-2|13
CASRPTGGYGYTF
>TRBV25-1|TRBJ1-2|14
CASSEGGPPYGYTF
>TRBV7-2|TRBJ1-6|14
CASSFDRGTTPLHF
>TRBV3-1/TRBV3-2|TRBJ2-7|13
CASSFQGASEQYF
>TRBV7-2|TRBJ2-2|15
CASSAGTGWNGELFF
>TRBV5-8|TRBJ2-5|14
CASSVGRQGETQYF
>TRBV19|TRBJ1-5|15
CASSILGQGNQPQHF
>TRBV18|TRBJ1-6|17
CASSPIPPGQNNSPLHF
>TRBV28|TRBJ1-5|20
CASSFPDQFPTENSNQPQHF
>TRBV6-6|TRBJ2-7|14
CASSYGQGYSEQYF
>TRBV4-3|TRBJ1-6|16
CASSQFIDSSNSPLHF
>TRBV4-3|TRBJ2-7|13
CASSQAGDYEQYF
>TRBV19|TRBJ1-1|15
CASQAGTGENTEAFF
>TRBV5-5|TRBJ2-7|14
CASSSTTGNYEQYF
>TRBV4-1|TRBJ1-2|15
CASSPERDSNYGYTF
>TRBV19|TRBJ2-7|14
CASSRREGTYEQYF
>TRBV19|TRBJ2-7|13
CASSSGIPYEQYF
>TRBV6-5|TRBJ2-7|15
CASSYSWQGSYEQYF
>TRBV6-5|TRBJ1-2|13
CASSRQINYGYTF
>TRBV6-5|TRBJ2-7|12
CASSRRDGGQYF
>TRBV19|TRBJ2-1|14
CASSPPWNGNEQFF
>TRBV28|TRBJ1-3|15
CASSLQGLAGNTIYF
>TRBV5-6|TRBJ2-4|14
CASSSGTSRRVQYF
>TRBV7-9|TRBJ2-2|15
CASSWTGANTGELFF
>TRBV27|TRBJ1-2|14
CASSQVPSGYGYTF
>TRBV4-2|TRBJ2-1|16
CASSQEGLAPGDEQFF
>TRBV12-3/TRBV12-4|TRBJ1-1|13
CASSLEDRGKAFF
>TRBV6-1|TRBJ2-7|14
CASSERDRDYEQYF
>TRBV3-1/TRBV3-2|TRBJ2-2|12
CASSPPTRSLFF
>TRBV6-5|TRBJ2-2|13
CASSYSGGGELFF
>TRBV19|TRBJ1-5|16
CASSFWTGGGFAPQHF
>TRBV9|TRBJ2-4|15
CASSEGGAGKNIQYF
>TRBV7-2|TRBJ2-2|16
CASSFWGQGFTGELFF
>TRBV3-1/TRBV3-2|TRBJ1-2|13
CASSEGGERGYTF
>TRBV6-6|TRBJ2-7|15
CASSYSGSSIDEQYF
>TRBV9|TRBJ2-5|14
CASSPHLGEETQYF
>TRBV28|TRBJ1-4|14
CASSFRAGYEKLFF
>TRBV4-1|TRBJ2-5|16
CASSPLGRRNQETQYF
>TRBV7-3|TRBJ2-7|14
CASSLKVGAYEQYF
>TRBV7-3|TRBJ1-1|13
CASSLTRDTEAFF
>TRBV27|TRBJ2-5|13
CASSFNREETQYF
>TRBV2|TRBJ1-4|14
CASMWDNLEEKLFF
>TRBV28|TRBJ2-2|18
CASSSGLAGGPFAGELFF
>TRBV10-3|TRBJ1-1|15
CAISESGQSPTEAFF
>TRBV10-2|TRBJ1-5|14
CANRTGGSNQPQHF
>TRBV4-3|TRBJ1-6|16
CASSQTARTGNSPLHF
>TRBV3-1/TRBV3-2|TRBJ2-1|11
CASSRLSEQFF
>TRBV4-1|TRBJ1-5|16
CASSPIGQAKVKPQHF
>TRBV9|TRBJ2-1|14
CASSVAGTYNEQFF
>TRBV6-5|TRBJ1-6|13
CASAPSRNSPLHF
>TRBV2|TRBJ2-5|15
CASSDKERGEETQYF
>TRBV9|TRBJ2-7|13
CASSVYTGAEQYF
>TRBV28|TRBJ2-7|16
CASSLIPRSTAYEQYF